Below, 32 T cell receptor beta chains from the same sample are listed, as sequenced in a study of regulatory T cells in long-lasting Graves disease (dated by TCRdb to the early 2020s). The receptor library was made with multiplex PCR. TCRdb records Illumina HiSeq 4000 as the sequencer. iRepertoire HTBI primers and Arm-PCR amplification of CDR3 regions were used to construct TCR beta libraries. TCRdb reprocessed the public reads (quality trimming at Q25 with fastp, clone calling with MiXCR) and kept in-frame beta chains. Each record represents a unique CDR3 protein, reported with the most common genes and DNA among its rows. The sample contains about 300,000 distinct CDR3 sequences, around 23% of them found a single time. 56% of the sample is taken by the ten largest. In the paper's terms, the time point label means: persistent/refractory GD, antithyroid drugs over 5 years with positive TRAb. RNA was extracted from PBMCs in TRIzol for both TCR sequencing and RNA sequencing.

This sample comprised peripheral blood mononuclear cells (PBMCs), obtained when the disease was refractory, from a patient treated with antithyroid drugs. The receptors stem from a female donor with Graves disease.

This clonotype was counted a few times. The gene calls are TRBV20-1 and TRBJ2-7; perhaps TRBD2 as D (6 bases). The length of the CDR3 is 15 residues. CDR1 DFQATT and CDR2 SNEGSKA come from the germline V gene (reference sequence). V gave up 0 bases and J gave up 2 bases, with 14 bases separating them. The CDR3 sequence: CSARDYGTPAYEQYF. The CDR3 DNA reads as TGCAGTGCTAGAGATTACGGGACTCCTGCCTACGAGCAGTACTTC.

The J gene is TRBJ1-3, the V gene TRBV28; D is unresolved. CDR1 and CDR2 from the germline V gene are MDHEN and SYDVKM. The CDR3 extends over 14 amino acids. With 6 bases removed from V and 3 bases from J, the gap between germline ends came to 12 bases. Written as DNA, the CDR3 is TGTGCCAGCAGGGGATACATATATGGAAACACCATATATTTT. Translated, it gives CASRGYIYGNTIYF.

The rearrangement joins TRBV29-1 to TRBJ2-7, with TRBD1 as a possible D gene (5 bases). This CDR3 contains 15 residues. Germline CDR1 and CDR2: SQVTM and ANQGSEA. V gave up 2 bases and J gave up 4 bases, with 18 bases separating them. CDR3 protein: CSVELSAGFAYEQYF. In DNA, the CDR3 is TGCAGCGTTGAACTCTCGGCAGGGTTTGCTTACGAGCAGTACTTC.

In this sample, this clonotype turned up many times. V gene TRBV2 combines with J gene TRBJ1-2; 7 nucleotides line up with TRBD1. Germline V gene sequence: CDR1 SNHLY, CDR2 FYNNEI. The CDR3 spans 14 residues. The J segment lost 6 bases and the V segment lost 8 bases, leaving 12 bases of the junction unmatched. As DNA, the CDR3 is TGTGCCAGCGCCAATGGACAGGCGGCGAATGGCTACACCTTC. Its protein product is CASANGQAANGYTF.

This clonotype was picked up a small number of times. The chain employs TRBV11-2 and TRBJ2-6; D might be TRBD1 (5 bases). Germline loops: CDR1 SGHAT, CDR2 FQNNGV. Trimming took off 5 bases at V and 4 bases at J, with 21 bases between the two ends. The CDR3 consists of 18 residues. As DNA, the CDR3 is TGTGCCAGCAGCCCCTACCCGGACACCTCCTCCGGGGCCAACGTCCTGACTTTC. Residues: CASSPYPDTSSGANVLTF. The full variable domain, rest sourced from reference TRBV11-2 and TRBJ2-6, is EAGVAQSPRYKIIEKRQSVAFWCNPISGHATLYWYQQILGQGPKLLIQFQNNGVVDDSQLPKDRFSAERLKGVDSTLKIQPAKLEDSAVYLCASSPYPDTSSGANVLTFGAGSRLTVL.

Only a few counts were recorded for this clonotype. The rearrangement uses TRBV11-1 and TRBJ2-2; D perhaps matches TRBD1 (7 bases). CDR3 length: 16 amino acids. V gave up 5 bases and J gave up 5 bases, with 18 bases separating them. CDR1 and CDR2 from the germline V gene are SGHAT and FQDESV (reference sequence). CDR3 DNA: TGTGCCAGCAGCAACCACGGGAGACAGGGAACCGGGGAGCTGTTTTTT. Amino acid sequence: CASSNHGRQGTGELFF.

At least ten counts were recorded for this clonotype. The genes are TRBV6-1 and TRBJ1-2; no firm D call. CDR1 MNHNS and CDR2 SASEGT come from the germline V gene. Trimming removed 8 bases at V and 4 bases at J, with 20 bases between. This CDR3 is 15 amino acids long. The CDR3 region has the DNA TGTGCCAGCGGACCTCTTGGCCGGACCGGCTATGGCTACACCTTC. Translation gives CASGPLGRTGYGYTF.

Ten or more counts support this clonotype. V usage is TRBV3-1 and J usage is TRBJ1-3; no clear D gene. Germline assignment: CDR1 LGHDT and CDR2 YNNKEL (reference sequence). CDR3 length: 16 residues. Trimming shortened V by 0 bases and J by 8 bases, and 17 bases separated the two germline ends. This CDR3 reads CASSQDVTVPGHTIYF. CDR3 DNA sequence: TGTGCCAGCAGCCAAGATGTAACCGTACCCGGACACACCATATATTTT.

CDR3: CASSLLQGGGGELFF. CDR3 in DNA: TGTGCCAGCAGTTTACTACAGGGGGGGGGCGGGGAGCTGTTTTTT. This chain joins TRBV12-3 or TRBV12-4 and TRBJ2-2; possible D gene TRBD1, 8 bases. V was trimmed by 2 bases and J by 7 bases, leaving 14 bases between them. This CDR3 region has 15 residues.

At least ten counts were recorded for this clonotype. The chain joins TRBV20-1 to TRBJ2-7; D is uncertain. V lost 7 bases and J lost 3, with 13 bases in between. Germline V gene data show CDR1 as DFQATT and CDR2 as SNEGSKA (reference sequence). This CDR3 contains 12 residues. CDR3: CSGKRSDYEQYF. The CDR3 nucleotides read TGCAGTGGAAAAAGGTCGGACTACGAGCAGTACTTC.

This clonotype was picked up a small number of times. The CDR3 nucleotides are TGTGCCAGCAGCCCTCATAGCGGGGTTACCTACGAGCAGTACTTC. Its translation is CASSPHSGVTYEQYF. The V gene is TRBV4-2, the J gene TRBJ2-7; 8 positions match TRBD2. The V segment lost 4 bases and the J segment 2 bases; nucleotides outside the gene matches: 7. The CDR3 runs to 15 residues. Germline CDR1 is LGHNA and CDR2 is YNFKEQ.

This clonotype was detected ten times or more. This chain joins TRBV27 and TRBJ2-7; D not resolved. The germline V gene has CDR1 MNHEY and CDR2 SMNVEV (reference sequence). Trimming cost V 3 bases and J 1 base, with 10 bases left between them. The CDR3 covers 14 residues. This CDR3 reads CASSLYGSSYEQYF. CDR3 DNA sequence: TGTGCCAGCAGTTTGTACGGGTCATCCTACGAGCAGTACTTC.

CDR3 protein: CASSLKGGPNEQFF. CDR3 nucleotides: TGTGCCAGCAGCTTAAAGGGAGGGCCTAATGAGCAGTTCTTC. V is TRBV11-2 and J is TRBJ2-1; the match to TRBD2 covers 7 bases. The CDR3 contains 14 residues. The V and J ends lost 2 bases and 7 bases, in that order; junction bases with no gene match: 5. CDR1 and CDR2 from the germline V gene are SGHAT and FQNNGV. The entire variable domain, with the rest obtained from reference TRBV11-2 and TRBJ2-1, is as follows: EAGVAQSPRYKIIEKRQSVAFWCNPISGHATLYWYQQILGQGPKLLIQFQNNGVVDDSQLPKDRFSAERLKGVDSTLKIQPAKLEDSAVYLCASSLKGGPNEQFFGPGTRLTVL.

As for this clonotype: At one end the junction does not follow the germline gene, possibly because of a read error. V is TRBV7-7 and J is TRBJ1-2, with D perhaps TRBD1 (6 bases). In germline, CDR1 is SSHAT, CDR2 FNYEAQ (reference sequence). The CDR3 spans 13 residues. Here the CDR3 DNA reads TGTGCTAGCAGACCTGACAGGCCCCGAGGCTACACCTTC. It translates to CASRPDRPRGYTF. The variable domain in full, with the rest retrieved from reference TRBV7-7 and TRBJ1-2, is GAGVSQSPRYKVTKRGQDVTLRCDPISSHATLYWYQQALGQGPEFLTYFNYEAQPDKSGLPSDRFSAERPEGSISTLTIQRTEQRDSAMYRCASRPDRPRGYTFGSGTRLTVV.

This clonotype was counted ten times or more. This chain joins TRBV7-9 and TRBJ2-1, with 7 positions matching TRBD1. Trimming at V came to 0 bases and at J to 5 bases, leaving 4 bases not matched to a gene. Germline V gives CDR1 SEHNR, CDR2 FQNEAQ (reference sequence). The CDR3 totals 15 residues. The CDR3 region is CASSLARTGHNEQFF. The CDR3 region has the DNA TGTGCCAGCAGCTTAGCTCGGACAGGACACAATGAGCAGTTCTTC.

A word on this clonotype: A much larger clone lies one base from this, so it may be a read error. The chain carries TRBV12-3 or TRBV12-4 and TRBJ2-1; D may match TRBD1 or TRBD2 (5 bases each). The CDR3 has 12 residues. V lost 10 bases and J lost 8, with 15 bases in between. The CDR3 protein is CANLGVGDEQFF. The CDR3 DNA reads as TGTGCCAACTTGGGGGTGGGCGATGAGCAGTTCTTC.

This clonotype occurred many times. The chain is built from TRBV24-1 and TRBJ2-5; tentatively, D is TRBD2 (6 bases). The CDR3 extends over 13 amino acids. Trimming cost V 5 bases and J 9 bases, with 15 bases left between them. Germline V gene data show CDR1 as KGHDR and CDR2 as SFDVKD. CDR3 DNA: TGTGCCACCAGTGGATTGTTAGGAGGGGCCCAGTACTTC. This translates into CATSGLLGGAQYF.

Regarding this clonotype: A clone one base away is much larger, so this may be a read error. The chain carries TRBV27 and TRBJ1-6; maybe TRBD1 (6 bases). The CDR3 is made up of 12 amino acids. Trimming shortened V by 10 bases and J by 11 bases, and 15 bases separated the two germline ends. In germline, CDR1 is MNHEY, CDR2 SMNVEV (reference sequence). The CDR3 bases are TGTGCCACCTCTAGGGGGAATCCACCCCTCCACTTT. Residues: CATSRGNPPLHF.

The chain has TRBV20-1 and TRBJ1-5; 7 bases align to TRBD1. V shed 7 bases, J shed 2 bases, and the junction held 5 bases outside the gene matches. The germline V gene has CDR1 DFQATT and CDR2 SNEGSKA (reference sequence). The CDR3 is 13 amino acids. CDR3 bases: TGCAGTGTTCCTCAGGGGGGCAATCAGCCCCAGCATTTT. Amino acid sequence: CSVPQGGNQPQHF.

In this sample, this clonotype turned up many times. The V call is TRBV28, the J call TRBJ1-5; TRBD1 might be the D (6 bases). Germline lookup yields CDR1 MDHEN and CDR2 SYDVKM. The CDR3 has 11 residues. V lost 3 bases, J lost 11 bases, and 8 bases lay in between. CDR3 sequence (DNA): TGTGCCAGCAGTTTGGGGACATCCCAGCATTTT. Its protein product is CASSLGTSQHF.

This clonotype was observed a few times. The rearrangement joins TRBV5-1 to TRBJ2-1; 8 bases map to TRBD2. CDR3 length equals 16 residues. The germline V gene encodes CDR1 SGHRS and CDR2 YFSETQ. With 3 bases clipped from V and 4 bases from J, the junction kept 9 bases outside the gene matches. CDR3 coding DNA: TGCGCCAGCAGCTCGGGTCTGGCGGGGGGTTACAATGAGCAGTTCTTC. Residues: CASSSGLAGGYNEQFF. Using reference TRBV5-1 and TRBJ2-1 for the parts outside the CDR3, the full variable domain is KAGVTQTPRYLIKTRGQQVTLSCSPISGHRSVSWYQQTPGQGLQFLFEYFSETQRNKGNFPGRFSGRQFSNSRSEMNVSTLELGDSALYLCASSSGLAGGYNEQFFGPGTRLTVL.

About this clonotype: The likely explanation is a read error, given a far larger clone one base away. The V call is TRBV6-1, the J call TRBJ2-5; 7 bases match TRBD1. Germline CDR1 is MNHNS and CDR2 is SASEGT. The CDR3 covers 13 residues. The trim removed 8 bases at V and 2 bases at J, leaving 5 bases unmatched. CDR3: CASGLDRQETQYF. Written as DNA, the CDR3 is TGTGCCAGCGGTCTGGACAGGCAAGAGACCCAGTACTTC.

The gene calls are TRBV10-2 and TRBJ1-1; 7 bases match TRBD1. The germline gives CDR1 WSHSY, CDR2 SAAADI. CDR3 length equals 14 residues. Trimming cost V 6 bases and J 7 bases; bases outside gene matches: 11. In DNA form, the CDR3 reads TGCGCCAGCAGGGCCCCCGGGACAGAGAATGAAGCTTTCTTT. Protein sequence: CASRAPGTENEAFF.

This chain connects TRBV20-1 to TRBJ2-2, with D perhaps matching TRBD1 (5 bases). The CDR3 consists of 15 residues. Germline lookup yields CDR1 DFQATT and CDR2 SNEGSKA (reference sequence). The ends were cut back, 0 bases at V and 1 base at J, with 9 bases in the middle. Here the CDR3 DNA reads TGCAGTGCTAGAGATCGCCAGGGGAACACCGGGGAGCTGTTTTTT. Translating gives CSARDRQGNTGELFF.

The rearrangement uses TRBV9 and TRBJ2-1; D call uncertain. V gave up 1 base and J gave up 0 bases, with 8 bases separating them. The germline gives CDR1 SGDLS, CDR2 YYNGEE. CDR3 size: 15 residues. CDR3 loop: CASSVLGYSYNEQFF. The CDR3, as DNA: TGTGCCAGCAGCGTACTCGGATACTCCTACAATGAGCAGTTCTTC.

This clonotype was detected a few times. CDR3 sequence: CASTLMAGGGEQYF. The CDR3, as DNA: TGTGCCAGCACCTTGATGGCGGGAGGTGGCGAGCAGTACTTC. The V gene is TRBV12-3 or TRBV12-4, the J gene TRBJ2-7; TRBD2 aligns across 8 bases. Trimming took 7 bases from V and 6 from J; bases not matched to a gene: 11. The CDR3 is 14 residues long.

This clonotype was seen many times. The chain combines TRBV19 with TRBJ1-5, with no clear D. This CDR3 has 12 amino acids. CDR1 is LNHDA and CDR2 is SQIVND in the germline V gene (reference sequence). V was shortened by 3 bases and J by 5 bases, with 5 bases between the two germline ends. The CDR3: CASSILDQPQHF. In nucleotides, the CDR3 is TGTGCCAGTAGTATTCTTGATCAGCCCCAGCATTTT.

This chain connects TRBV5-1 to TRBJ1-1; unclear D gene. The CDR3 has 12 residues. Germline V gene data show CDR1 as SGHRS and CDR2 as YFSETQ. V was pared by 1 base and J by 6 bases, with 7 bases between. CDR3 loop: CASSLPGAEAFF. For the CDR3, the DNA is TGCGCCAGCAGCTTGCCTGGGGCTGAAGCTTTCTTT.

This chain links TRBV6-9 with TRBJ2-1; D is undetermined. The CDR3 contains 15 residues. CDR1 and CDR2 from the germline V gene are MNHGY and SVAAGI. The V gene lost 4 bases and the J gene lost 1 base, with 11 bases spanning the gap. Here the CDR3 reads CASSSGTMSYNEQFF. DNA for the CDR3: TGTGCCAGCAGTTCGGGTACAATGTCCTACAATGAGCAGTTCTTC.

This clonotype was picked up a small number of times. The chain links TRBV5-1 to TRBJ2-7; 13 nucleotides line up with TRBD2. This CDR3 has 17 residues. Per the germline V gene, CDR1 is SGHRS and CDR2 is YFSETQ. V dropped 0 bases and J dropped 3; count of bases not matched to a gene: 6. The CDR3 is CASSLGSGTSGVYEQYF. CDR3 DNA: TGCGCCAGCAGCTTGGGATCTGGGACTAGCGGGGTCTACGAGCAGTACTTC.

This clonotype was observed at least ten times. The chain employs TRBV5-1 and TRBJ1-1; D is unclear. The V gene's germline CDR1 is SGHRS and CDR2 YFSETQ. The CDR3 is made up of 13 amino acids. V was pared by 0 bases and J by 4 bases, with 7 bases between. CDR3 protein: CASSLGEATEAFF. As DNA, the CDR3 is TGCGCCAGCAGCTTGGGTGAGGCCACTGAAGCTTTCTTT.

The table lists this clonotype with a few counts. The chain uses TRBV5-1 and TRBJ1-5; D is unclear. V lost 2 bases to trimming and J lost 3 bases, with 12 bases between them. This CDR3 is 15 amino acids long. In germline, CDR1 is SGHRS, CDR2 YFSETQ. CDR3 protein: CASSLGGQPNQPQHF. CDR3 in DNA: TGCGCCAGCAGCTTAGGCGGGCAGCCCAATCAGCCCCAGCATTTT.